The 27 T cell receptor beta chains listed next were all sequenced from one sample in a study of T cell repertoires in cytomegalovirus infection. TCRdb called the reads again in MiXCR, with one record for every CDR3 protein. The profile shows a few hundred thousand distinct CDR3 sequences, around two fifths of them singletons. Their antigens remain unidentified. The sequences come from cultured PBMCs, collected from culture after CMV antigen stimulation. These receptors were taken from a human donor in good health (CMV status not recorded). Some clones in this sample may be carry-over from other donors' samples.

This clonotype occurred a few times. This chain joins TRBV28 and TRBJ1-1, with 12 bases matching TRBD1. This CDR3 is 14 amino acids long. CDR1 is MDHEN and CDR2 is SYDVKM in the germline V gene. V dropped 5 bases and J dropped 6; count of bases not matched to a gene: 4. CDR3 nucleotides: TGTGCCAGCAGTCCCTGGGACAGGGGGCCTGAAGCTTTCTTT. It specifies CASSPWDRGPEAFF.

J is TRBJ2-1 and V is TRBV7-9; TRBD2 agrees at 8 bases. Looked up from germline, CDR1 is SEHNR and CDR2 is FQNEAQ (reference sequence). This CDR3 comprises 14 residues. The ends lost 6 bases at V and 3 bases at J; junction bases unmatched: 4. The CDR3 loop reads CASSPSGFYNEQFF. The CDR3 DNA reads TGTGCCAGCAGTCCTAGCGGGTTCTACAATGAGCAGTTCTTC.

The gene calls are TRBV18 and TRBJ2-1, with 7 bases matching TRBD1. With 0 bases clipped from V and 4 bases from J, the junction kept 3 bases outside the gene matches. CDR1 is KGHSH, CDR2 LQKENI, per germline. This CDR3 region has 15 residues. DNA of the CDR3: TGTGCCAGCTCACCACCACGGGACAGTTACAATGAGCAGTTCTTC. Translated, it gives CASSPPRDSYNEQFF.

This chain joins TRBV2 and TRBJ1-5; possibly TRBD1 for D (5 bases). Looked up from germline, CDR1 is SNHLY and CDR2 is FYNNEI. The CDR3 is 15 residues long. The V and J ends lost 5 bases and 4 bases respectively, with 15 bases between them. CDR3 sequence reads: CASSSTGQPNQPQHF. CDR3 DNA: TGTGCCAGCAGTAGCACGGGGCAGCCAAATCAGCCCCAGCATTTT.

V gene TRBV4-3 combines with J gene TRBJ2-1, with 8 bases aligning to TRBD2. The trim removed 2 bases at V and 0 bases at J, leaving 12 bases unmatched. The CDR3 totals 19 residues. Per the germline V gene, CDR1 is LGHNA and CDR2 is YSLEER. The CDR3 DNA reads as TGCGCCAGCAGCCAACGGCTACTAGCGGAAATCAGCTCCTACAATGAGCAGTTCTTC. This codes for CASSQRLLAEISSYNEQFF.

The chain combines TRBV19 with TRBJ1-6, with TRBD1 matching over 7 bases. This CDR3 has 15 residues. The V gene end was trimmed by 4 bases and the J gene end by 5 bases; junction bases not matched to a gene: 5. Germline V lookup: CDR1 LNHDA, CDR2 SQIVND (reference sequence). The DNA of the CDR3 is TGTGCCAGTAGTACCCCACAGGGGAATAATTCACCCCTCCACTTT. Encoded protein: CASSTPQGNNSPLHF. Together with reference TRBV19 and TRBJ1-6, the CDR3 gives the full variable domain: DGGITQSPKYLFRKEGQNVTLSCEQNLNHDAMYWYRQDPGQGLRLIYYSQIVNDFQKGDIAEGYSVSREKKESFPLTVTSAQKNPTAFYLCASSTPQGNNSPLHFGNGTRLTVT.

This CDR3 reads CASSWGRVENEQYF. The CDR3 DNA reads as TGTGCCAGCAGCTGGGGGAGGGTCGAGAACGAGCAGTACTTC. The V gene is TRBV7-2, the J gene TRBJ2-7; 7 bases fit TRBD2. Germline loops: CDR1 SGHTA, CDR2 FQGNSA. The CDR3 sequence is 14 residues long. Unmatched junction bases numbered 8, after V lost 4 bases and J lost 5 bases.

The chain employs TRBV7-4 and TRBJ1-4; D is undetermined. Trimming took 3 bases from V and 7 from J, leaving 18 bases between them. The CDR3 length is 16 residues. Germline CDR1 reads SGHVT; CDR2 reads SQSDAQ. CDR3 sequence reads: CASSFTVGAAPEKLFF. In DNA, the CDR3 is TGTGCCAGCAGCTTTACGGTTGGAGCGGCCCCTGAAAAACTGTTTTTT.

This clonotype was found a few times. The rearrangement links TRBV4-3 to TRBJ2-3; 12 bases line up with TRBD2. V dropped 3 bases and J dropped 0; count of bases not matched to a gene: 4. Germline lookup yields CDR1 LGHNA and CDR2 YSLEER. The CDR3 is made up of 17 amino acids. The CDR3 DNA follows: TGCGCCAGCAGCCACGGTGGGACTAGCGGGAGCACAGATACGCAGTATTTT. Its translation: CASSHGGTSGSTDTQYF.

This chain joins TRBV7-4 and TRBJ1-1; no definite D call. This CDR3 has 14 residues. Germline V gene lookup returns CDR1 SGHVT and CDR2 SQSDAQ. Trimming shortened V by 2 bases and J by 4 bases, and 11 bases separated the two germline ends. CDR3 in DNA: TGTGCCAGCAGCTTAAGTCTATGGGGCACTGAAGCTTTCTTT. Translating gives CASSLSLWGTEAFF.

V is TRBV10-3 and J is TRBJ2-7; D is unresolved. This CDR3 spans 17 amino acids. Germline V CDR1 and CDR2: ENHRY, SYGVKD. V was clipped by 1 base and J by 3 bases, with 19 bases between them. CDR3 DNA sequence: TGTGCCATCAGTGAGTACCACCATACCGAAACATTCTACGAGCAGTACTTC. It yields the protein CAISEYHHTETFYEQYF.

The chain links TRBV7-9 to TRBJ1-4; weak D call: TRBD1 (5 bases). CDR1 SEHNR and CDR2 FQNEAQ come from the germline V gene (reference sequence). Trimming left V 6 bases short and J 5 bases short, with 13 bases between. This CDR3 spans 14 amino acids. The CDR3 DNA reads as TGTGCCAGCAGGCGAGTGGGGCTGAATGAAAAACTGTTTTTT. Its translation is CASRRVGLNEKLFF.

A few counts support this clonotype. V is TRBV5-6 and J is TRBJ2-7; 8 nucleotides align to TRBD2. The germline V gene has CDR1 SGHDT and CDR2 YYEEEE. The V segment lost 4 bases and the J segment 3 bases; nucleotides outside the gene matches: 3. The CDR3 runs to 13 residues. The CDR3 region is CASSRAGGYEQYF. The CDR3 nucleotides are TGTGCCAGCAGCCGGGCGGGAGGCTACGAGCAGTACTTC.

This clonotype was counted at least ten times. The chain links TRBV7-2 to TRBJ2-6; unclear D gene. The V and J ends lost 7 bases and 3 bases respectively, with 10 bases between them. The CDR3 has 14 amino acids. The germline CDR1 and CDR2 sequences are SGHTA and FQGNSA. The CDR3 DNA reads TGTGCCAGCACCCTGAATGTTGGGGCCAACGTCCTGACTTTC. Translation: CASTLNVGANVLTF.

In this sample, this clonotype turned up a few times. The genes are TRBV11-2 and TRBJ2-7; D unresolved. The V and J ends lost 2 bases and 2 bases respectively, with 13 bases between them. Germline assignment: CDR1 SGHAT and CDR2 FQNNGV. This CDR3 is 15 amino acids long. CDR3 sequence reads: CASSLSQAAPYEQYF. Written as DNA, the CDR3 is TGTGCCAGCAGCTTATCGCAGGCAGCACCCTACGAGCAGTACTTC.

This clonotype was found many times. The chain couples TRBV7-2 to TRBJ2-5, with D possibly being TRBD2 (6 bases). V lost 5 bases and J 4 bases, leaving 11 bases between the germline ends. Germline V gene sequence: CDR1 SGHTA, CDR2 FQGNSA. The CDR3 consists of 13 residues. CDR3 protein: CASSDLGGETQYF. DNA of the CDR3: TGTGCCAGCAGCGACCTCGGGGGAGAGACCCAGTACTTC.

The chain recombines TRBV4-3 with TRBJ1-6; D not certain. CDR3 length: 21 amino acids. Germline assignment: CDR1 LGHNA and CDR2 YSLEER. The V end was cut by 0 bases, the J end by 7 bases, with 28 bases between. CDR3 bases: TGCGCCAGCAGCCAAGATATGGCAGTCAGATCATCTTTGTTTTCGAATTCACCCCTCCACTTT. Residues: CASSQDMAVRSSLFSNSPLHF.

This clonotype was counted a few times. The chain combines TRBV7-2 with TRBJ1-6; D may be TRBD1 (5 bases). Trimming pared 3 bases from V and 8 bases from J, leaving 14 bases between. The CDR3 contains 15 residues. Germline assignment: CDR1 SGHTA and CDR2 FQGNSA. CDR3 loop: CASSFRVRGDSPLHF. The CDR3 bases are TGTGCCAGCAGCTTCAGGGTGCGGGGGGATTCACCCCTCCACTTT. The full variable domain, in which reference TRBV7-2 and TRBJ1-6 provide the parts outside the CDR3, is GAGVSQSPSNKVTEKGKDVELRCDPISGHTALYWYRQSLGQGLEFLIYFQGNSAPDKSGLPSDRFSAERTGGSVSTLTIQRTQQEDSAVYLCASSFRVRGDSPLHFGNGTRLTVT.

This clonotype was observed at least ten times. The chain recombines TRBV7-2 with TRBJ1-2, with D unclear. This CDR3 has 14 residues. V dropped 1 base and J dropped 4 bases, with 10 bases sitting between them. CDR1 is SGHTA, CDR2 FQGNSA, per germline. CDR3 coding DNA: TGTGCCAGCAGCTTAGGGCGCAGCCTCTATGGCTACACCTTC. It specifies CASSLGRSLYGYTF.

This sequence joins TRBV7-9 and TRBJ2-1, with 9 nucleotides matching TRBD1. CDR3 length: 15 residues. V lost 10 bases to trimming and J lost 3 bases; unmatched junction nucleotides: 10. Germline CDR1 SEHNR, CDR2 FQNEAQ (reference sequence). The CDR3 bases are TGTGCCATAAATCGACAGGGGGACCTCTACAATGAGCAGTTCTTC. Protein product: CAINRQGDLYNEQFF. The entire variable domain, with the rest obtained from reference TRBV7-9 and TRBJ2-1, is as follows: DTGVSQNPRHKITKRGQNVTFRCDPISEHNRLYWYRQTLGQGPEFLTYFQNEAQLEKSRLLSDRFSAERPKGSFSTLEIQRTEQGDSAMYLCAINRQGDLYNEQFFGPGTRLTVL.

The rearrangement joins TRBV12-3 or TRBV12-4 to TRBJ1-1; TRBD1 is a possible D gene (5 bases). V shed 8 bases and J shed 3 bases, with 13 bases lying between them. The CDR3 runs 13 residues. DNA of the CDR3: TGTGCCAGCGGACCCCAGGGCCACACTGAAGCTTTCTTT. Its translation is CASGPQGHTEAFF.

This clonotype was picked up a small number of times. The CDR3 DNA sequence: TGTGCCAGCAGCTTAGGGGTCCTCTCTGGGGCCAACGTCCTGACTTTC. This sequence encodes CASSLGVLSGANVLTF. The chain is built from TRBV7-2 and TRBJ2-6; no definite D call. The CDR3 runs to 16 residues. From germline, CDR1 is SGHTA and CDR2 FQGNSA. Trimming stripped 1 base from V and 0 bases from J, with 7 bases between.

This chain links TRBV4-3 with TRBJ2-2; D is unresolved. Looked up from germline, CDR1 is LGHNA and CDR2 is YSLEER. The CDR3 covers 17 residues. V lost 0 bases and J lost 6, with 17 bases in between. The CDR3 DNA reads TGCGCCAGCAGCCAAGACCGGACGACCGAATGGGCCGGGGAGCTGTTTTTT. This gives the protein CASSQDRTTEWAGELFF.

J is TRBJ2-1 and V is TRBV5-1; D possibly corresponds to TRBD2 (5 bases). The germline V and J ends were trimmed by 0 bases and 4 bases, with 11 bases remaining between them. The germline CDR1 and CDR2 sequences are SGHRS and YFSETQ. This CDR3 is built from 15 residues. The DNA for the CDR3 is TGCGCCAGCAGCTTGGACAGCAGACTATACAATGAGCAGTTCTTC. Amino acids: CASSLDSRLYNEQFF.

The chain links TRBV7-2 to TRBJ2-5; D tentatively fits TRBD1 or TRBD2 (8 bases each). The CDR3 has 18 amino acids. The germline gives CDR1 SGHTA, CDR2 FQGNSA. V lost 5 bases and J lost 5, with 27 bases in between. The CDR3 DNA follows: TGTGCCAGCAGCCGGGGGGGGGACAGGAGGACTATAGGGGAGACCCAGTACTTC. Protein: CASSRGGDRRTIGETQYF.

The V gene is TRBV20-1, the J gene TRBJ1-1; D is possibly TRBD1 (6 bases). CDR3 length: 16 amino acids. V was cut by 6 bases and J by 1 base, with 21 bases left in between. CDR1 DFQATT and CDR2 SNEGSKA come from the germline V gene (reference sequence). The CDR3 sequence: CSADGAGESRNTEAFF. In nucleotides, the CDR3 is TGCAGTGCCGATGGGGCAGGGGAGTCGAGGAACACTGAAGCTTTCTTT.

This clonotype was counted between two and nine times. The chain is built from TRBV7-2 and TRBJ2-2, with TRBD1 identical over 8 bases. V shed 5 bases, J shed 4 bases, and the junction held 6 bases outside the gene matches. The CDR3 totals 15 residues. Germline V lookup: CDR1 SGHTA, CDR2 FQGNSA. In DNA, the CDR3 is TGTGCCAGCAGCAGCCAGGGGGCGGGCACCGGGGAGCTGTTTTTT. Translating gives CASSSQGAGTGELFF.